Following are 32 T cell receptor beta chains from one sample sequenced in a study of OX40 agonist ivuxolimab in advanced cancers. Measured with immunoSEQ multiplex PCR; TCRdb has only the in-frame clones, and not every one. Of some 25,000 clones listed, around 85% are singletons. Sequences were derived from CD4+ or CD8+ T cells sorted from blood, sampled in a trial of the OX40 agonist ivuxolimab. Every receptor here comes from an adult with an advanced solid tumor such as melanoma, head and neck, liver or kidney cancer.

The J gene is TRBJ2-3, the V gene TRBV19; TRBD2 aligns across 13 bases. After removal of 5 bases from V and 3 bases from J, the junction contained 5 bases not matched to a gene. Germline V gives CDR1 LNHDA, CDR2 SQIVND (reference sequence). CDR3 length: 16 residues. The CDR3 here is CASSWGTSGTTDTQYF. In DNA form, the CDR3 reads TGTGCCAGTAGTTGGGGGACTAGCGGGACTACAGATACGCAGTATTTT. The variable domain in full, completed from reference TRBV19 and TRBJ2-3, reads DGGITQSPKYLFRKEGQNVTLSCEQNLNHDAMYWYRQDPGQGLRLIYYSQIVNDFQKGDIAEGYSVSREKKESFPLTVTSAQKNPTAFYLCASSWGTSGTTDTQYFGPGTRLTVL.

The V call is TRBV7-9, the J call TRBJ2-3, with 7 bases that match TRBD2. The V gene's germline CDR1 is SEHNR and CDR2 FQNEAQ (reference sequence). J gave up 4 bases and V 0 bases, and 10 bases lay outside the gene matches. The CDR3 is made up of 17 amino acids. The CDR3 spells CASSLAEEGGRADTQYF. In DNA, the CDR3 is TGTGCCAGCAGCTTAGCGGAGGAGGGAGGGCGCGCAGATACGCAGTATTTT.

This sequence joins TRBV19 and TRBJ2-7; 7 positions match TRBD2. The junction had 14 bases not matched to a gene; V was cut back by 4 bases and J by 2 bases. Looked up from germline, CDR1 is LNHDA and CDR2 is SQIVND (reference sequence). The CDR3 spans 17 residues. In nucleotides, the CDR3 is TGTGCCAGTAGTAGGGAGGTGGCAGCGGGATTAACCTACGAGCAGTACTTC. This translates into CASSREVAAGLTYEQYF.

On this clone itself: The junction departs from the called germline gene at one end, perhaps through a read error. This chain connects TRBV2 to TRBJ2-7; a weak D match, TRBD1 (6 bases). This CDR3 is built from 13 residues. From germline, CDR1 is SNHLY and CDR2 FYNNEI. CDR3 amino acids: CATSGTFAYEQYF. The CDR3 bases are TGTGCCACCAGTGGGACATTCGCCTACGAGCAGTACTTC.

The J gene is TRBJ2-7, the V gene TRBV20-1; a possible D gene is TRBD2 (5 bases). The CDR3 length is 11 residues. The ends were cut back, 6 bases at V and 3 bases at J, with 9 bases in the middle. Germline lookup yields CDR1 DFQATT and CDR2 SNEGSKA (reference sequence). CDR3 region: CSASTSYEQYF. CDR3 nucleotide sequence: TGCAGTGCCAGTACTAGCTACGAGCAGTACTTC.

The chain employs TRBV7-8 and TRBJ2-5; TRBD1 agrees at 8 bases. The CDR3 totals 17 residues. Germline V gene lookup returns CDR1 SGHVS and CDR2 FQNEAQ. Trimming cost V 0 bases and J 3 bases; bases outside gene matches: 9. CDR3 protein: CASSLAPSPGGEETQYF. In nucleotides, the CDR3 is TGTGCCAGCAGCTTAGCGCCTTCTCCAGGGGGCGAAGAGACCCAGTACTTC.

The V call is TRBV2, the J call TRBJ2-7; unclear D gene. CDR1 SNHLY and CDR2 FYNNEI come from the germline V gene. This CDR3 region has 11 residues. V lost 3 bases and J lost 4, with 4 bases in between. CDR3 bases: TGTGCCAGCAGTGAGGGGTACGAGCAGTACTTC. This sequence encodes CASSEGYEQYF.

The CDR3, as DNA: TGTGCCAGCAGCCCGCTAAATTACGAGCAGTACTTC. It yields the protein CASSPLNYEQYF. This sequence joins TRBV7-9 and TRBJ2-7; no reliable D call. Germline CDR1 SEHNR, CDR2 FQNEAQ (reference sequence). V was cut by 5 bases and J by 4 bases, with 9 bases left in between. The CDR3 totals 12 residues.

The V and J genes are TRBV27 and TRBJ1-2, with 9 bases matching TRBD1. The CDR3 is made up of 15 amino acids. V lost 0 bases, J lost 4 bases, and 3 bases stayed unmatched. Germline V gene lookup returns CDR1 MNHEY and CDR2 SMNVEV (reference sequence). The CDR3 reads CASSLSGQGGYGYTF. DNA of the CDR3: TGTGCCAGCAGTTTATCGGGACAGGGAGGCTATGGCTACACCTTC.

This chain joins TRBV11-2 and TRBJ2-5; D possibly uses TRBD1 or TRBD2 (5 bases each). The end of the DNA aligns better with TRBJ2-7, so the J call may be wrong. Looked up from germline, CDR1 is SGHAT and CDR2 is FQNNGV. The CDR3 consists of 14 residues. In DNA, the CDR3 is TGTGCCAGCGCCTGGGGACCGAGCTCCTACGAGCAGTACTTC. Its protein is CASAWGPSSYEQYF.

The chain employs TRBV20-1 and TRBJ1-2; D unclear. The germline CDR1 and CDR2 sequences are DFQATT and SNEGSKA (reference sequence). The CDR3 sequence is 11 residues long. V lost 0 bases, J lost 4 bases, and 3 bases lay in between. The CDR3 reads CSAREPYGYTF. CDR3 nucleotides: TGCAGTGCTAGAGAGCCCTATGGCTACACCTTC.

The chain employs TRBV5-1 and TRBJ2-1; 8 bases line up with TRBD1. J lost 6 bases, V lost 2 bases, and 4 bases had no gene match. Germline V lookup: CDR1 SGHRS, CDR2 YFSETQ. The CDR3 is 14 residues long. The CDR3 reads CASSFGQGPNEQFF. Written as DNA, the CDR3 is TGCGCCAGCAGCTTCGGACAGGGACCCAATGAGCAGTTCTTC.

The chain combines TRBV29-1 with TRBJ2-7; TRBD1 matches 7 bases. With 8 bases clipped from V and 0 bases from J, the junction kept 4 bases outside the gene matches. The CDR3 runs 12 residues. CDR1 is SQVTM and CDR2 is ANQGSEA in the germline V gene. CDR3 loop: CSTTGNSYEQYF. Written as DNA, the CDR3 is TGCAGCACGACAGGGAACTCCTACGAGCAGTACTTC.

V and J are TRBV4-2 and TRBJ2-7; 7 bases are a match to TRBD2. Germline-derived CDR1 and CDR2 are LGHNA and YNFKEQ. The CDR3 is made up of 17 amino acids. The ends lost 1 base at V and 4 bases at J; junction bases unmatched: 13. CDR3 in DNA: TGTGCCAGCAGCCAAGCAACCCCGGGACTAACCTTATACGAGCAGTACTTC. This encodes CASSQATPGLTLYEQYF.

This clone has only one observation. This chain links TRBV27 with TRBJ2-3; TRBD2 agrees at 9 bases. CDR1 MNHEY and CDR2 SMNVEV come from the germline V gene (reference sequence). The CDR3 covers 16 residues. V lost 3 bases and J lost 6; bases outside the gene matches: 10. The CDR3 DNA reads TGTGCCAGCAGTTTTCTGGCGGGGGGGCCAGGGGATACGCAGTATTTT. Protein: CASSFLAGGPGDTQYF.

This sequence joins TRBV23-1 and TRBJ2-7, with 9 bases identical to TRBD2. TRBV23-1 is designated an ORF whose function remains uncertain. The CDR3 totals 17 residues. V was clipped by 6 bases and J by 5 bases; unmatched bases: 17. CDR3 protein: CASSPLGTGASGDEQYF. The CDR3 DNA sequence: TGCGCCAGCAGCCCCCTGGGAACTGGGGCTAGCGGGGACGAGCAGTACTTC.

This chain joins TRBV19 and TRBJ2-1; perhaps D is TRBD1 or TRBD2 (5 bases each). The germline gives CDR1 LNHDA, CDR2 SQIVND (reference sequence). This CDR3 region has 14 residues. Trimming took off 8 bases at V and 4 bases at J, with 15 bases between the two ends. The CDR3 here is CASDVGVGYNEQFF. In DNA, the CDR3 is TGTGCCAGTGACGTGGGGGTTGGGTACAATGAGCAGTTCTTC.

This rearrangement joins TRBV5-1 to TRBJ2-7; D is unclear. This CDR3 has 14 amino acids. CDR1 is SGHRS, CDR2 YFSETQ, per germline. Trimming pared 4 bases from V and 0 bases from J, leaving 11 bases between. The CDR3 sequence is CASSLYLNSYEQYF. The CDR3 bases are TGCGCCAGCAGCCTTTACCTGAACTCCTACGAGCAGTACTTC.

V usage is TRBV23-1 and J usage is TRBJ2-2, with TRBD1 as a possible D gene (6 bases). TRBV23-1 is an ORF for which the function is uncertain. This CDR3 comprises 15 residues. With 7 bases removed from V and 2 bases from J, the gap between germline ends came to 14 bases. As DNA, the CDR3 is TGCGCCAGCACAGGGGTAGGGGAAAACACCGGGGAGCTGTTTTTT. It specifies CASTGVGENTGELFF.

This chain connects TRBV13 to TRBJ2-6; TRBD2 might be the D (5 bases). Trimming removed 1 base from V and 1 base from J, with 14 bases in between. CDR3 length equals 18 residues. The germline CDR1 and CDR2 sequences are PRHDT and FYEKMQ (reference sequence). The CDR3 coding sequence is TGTGCCAGCAGCTTAGATGGGAGTCGAGGGTCTGGGGCCAACGTCCTGACTTTC. Its protein product is CASSLDGSRGSGANVLTF.

The DNA for the CDR3 is TGTGCCAGCAGCAGCCCCTCCTCTAGCGGGGGGGGGCATGAGCAGTTCTTC. Protein product: CASSSPSSSGGGHEQFF. The chain has TRBV7-9 and TRBJ2-1, with 12 bases aligning to TRBD2. The CDR3 loop spans 17 amino acids. Trimming removed 5 bases from V and 8 bases from J; junction bases left unmatched: 13. Germline V gene sequence: CDR1 SEHNR, CDR2 FQNEAQ (reference sequence).

The rearrangement joins TRBV4-2 to TRBJ2-3, with TRBD2 matching over 7 bases. The CDR3 spans 18 residues. Germline V CDR1 and CDR2: LGHNA, YNFKEQ. The ends lost 1 base at V and 0 bases at J; junction bases unmatched: 10. The CDR3 loop reads CASSQVGLGGESTDTQYF. The DNA of the CDR3 is TGTGCCAGCAGCCAAGTTGGACTAGGAGGGGAGAGCACAGATACGCAGTATTTT.

This sequence joins TRBV14 and TRBJ2-5; TRBD2 aligns across 7 bases. This CDR3 spans 13 amino acids. With V trimmed by 6 bases and J by 4 bases, 5 bases remained unmatched. Per the germline V gene, CDR1 is SGHDN and CDR2 is FVKESK. The CDR3 region is CASRGGFGETQYF. For the CDR3, the DNA is TGTGCCAGCAGGGGAGGGTTCGGAGAGACCCAGTACTTC.

This rearrangement joins TRBV19 to TRBJ2-2; TRBD1 agrees at 10 bases. V lost 3 bases to trimming and J lost 2 bases; unmatched junction nucleotides: 3. Per germline, CDR1 LNHDA and CDR2 SQIVND (reference sequence). The CDR3 sequence is 16 residues long. CDR3 in amino acids: CASSIRDRGNTGELFF. CDR3 nucleotide sequence: TGTGCCAGTAGTATCCGGGACAGGGGCAACACCGGGGAGCTGTTTTTT.

The CDR3, as DNA: TGTGCCAGCAGTTACCCTGGACTAGGGACCACCGGGGAGCTGTTTTTT. Protein sequence: CASSYPGLGTTGELFF. The chain joins TRBV6-6 to TRBJ2-2; 7 bases align to TRBD2. This CDR3 spans 16 amino acids. CDR1 and CDR2 (germline): MNHNY, SVGAGI (reference sequence). The V segment lost 2 bases and the J segment 4 bases; nucleotides outside the gene matches: 7.

Here the CDR3 reads CASSVETYNEQFF. The CDR3 DNA is TGTGCCAGCAGCGTAGAAACGTACAATGAGCAGTTCTTC. The chain couples TRBV9 to TRBJ2-1, with D unresolved. V was pared by 0 bases and J by 4 bases, with 5 bases between. The CDR3 is 13 residues long. Germline V lookup: CDR1 SGDLS, CDR2 YYNGEE.

The genes are TRBV10-3 and TRBJ2-1; 7 positions agree with TRBD1. Germline V gene lookup returns CDR1 ENHRY and CDR2 SYGVKD. Trimming cost V 0 bases and J 2 bases; bases outside gene matches: 10. This CDR3 is 18 amino acids long. This CDR3 reads CAISESTLTGYPYNEQFF. The CDR3 region has the DNA TGTGCCATCAGTGAGTCTACCCTGACAGGGTACCCCTACAATGAGCAGTTCTTC.

The chain couples TRBV19 to TRBJ2-1, with a tentative D call TRBD2 (5 bases). CDR3 length: 15 amino acids. The ends were cut back, 3 bases at V and 2 bases at J, with 11 bases in the middle. CDR1 and CDR2 from the germline V gene are LNHDA and SQIVND (reference sequence). CDR3 in DNA: TGTGCCAGTAGTATGGGAGCAAAAACCTACAATGAGCAGTTCTTC. Protein sequence: CASSMGAKTYNEQFF.

The V call is TRBV6-5, the J call TRBJ1-5, with TRBD1 identical over 8 bases. The CDR3 is 15 residues long. Germline lookup yields CDR1 MNHEY and CDR2 SVGAGI. V lost 8 bases and J lost 2; bases outside the gene matches: 8. CDR3 region: CASSAGGLGNQPQHF. CDR3 coding DNA: TGTGCCAGCTCGGCAGGGGGCTTAGGCAATCAGCCCCAGCATTTT.

Only a few counts were recorded for this clone. V usage is TRBV5-1 and J usage is TRBJ2-1; the match to TRBD1 covers 11 bases. Per the germline V gene, CDR1 is SGHRS and CDR2 is YFSETQ. Trimming removed 2 bases from V and 7 bases from J; junction bases left unmatched: 2. There are 14 residues in the CDR3. The CDR3 region is CASSLGTGGNEQFF. The CDR3 coding sequence is TGCGCCAGCAGCTTAGGGACAGGGGGGAATGAGCAGTTCTTC.

This sequence joins TRBV27 and TRBJ2-7; 8 positions agree with TRBD2. The CDR3 is made up of 15 amino acids. J lost 2 bases, V lost 6 bases, and 9 bases had no gene match. Germline V gene data show CDR1 as MNHEY and CDR2 as SMNVEV (reference sequence). In DNA, the CDR3 is TGTGCCAGCAGGCTAGCGGGCCCTCTCACCTACGAGCAGTACTTC. It yields the protein CASRLAGPLTYEQYF.

This chain joins TRBV5-5 and TRBJ2-1; the match to TRBD1 covers 8 bases. The V gene's germline CDR1 is SGHKS and CDR2 YYEKEE (reference sequence). The CDR3 sequence is 14 residues long. The V segment lost 5 bases and the J segment 7 bases; nucleotides outside the gene matches: 8. Here the CDR3 reads CASRNYGTGNEQFF. The CDR3, as DNA: TGTGCCAGCAGGAATTACGGGACAGGTAATGAGCAGTTCTTC.